The rows below give T cell receptor beta chains drawn from one sample of a study of shared clonotypes between healthy human individuals. Sequencing was performed with immunoSEQ multiplex PCR; in TCRdb, only in-frame clones are kept and a portion is missing. The table records about 1.5 million clones, approximately 98% of them present only once. Input material: naive CD4+ T cells sorted from blood. Receptor source: a man aged 25-45 years in good health. CDR3s include the opening cysteine and the closing phenylalanine or tryptophan. D genes are given only for firm matches. The size entry is marked missing in some rows and otherwise reads once, few, many or a size class.

v_gene: TRBV18; j_gene: TRBJ2-4; len: 17; abundance: -; d_gene: TRBD2; CDR3nt: TGTGCCAGCTCACCACTGCGGGCGGGAGCCACGGGGGACATTCAGTACTTC; CDR3aa: CASSPLRAGATGDIQYF
v_gene: TRBV5-1; j_gene: TRBJ2-7; len: 17; abundance: -; d_gene: TRBD1; CDR3nt: TGCGCCAGCAGCTCAATGGTCGGGTCAGGGGGCTCCTACGAGCAGTACTTC; CDR3aa: CASSSMVGSGGSYEQYF
v_gene: TRBV10-3; j_gene: TRBJ2-1; len: 12; abundance: -; d_gene: -; CDR3nt: TGTGCCATCACTAGCCCCATCAATGAGCAGTTCTTC; CDR3aa: CAITSPINEQFF
v_gene: TRBV5-4; j_gene: TRBJ2-7; len: 16; abundance: -; d_gene: TRBD2; CDR3nt: TGTGCCAGCAGCTTTAAACGGGAGGCCTCAAACTACGAGCAGTACTTC; CDR3aa: CASSFKREASNYEQYF
v_gene: TRBV5-4; j_gene: TRBJ1-1; len: 12; abundance: -; d_gene: -; CDR3nt: TGTGCCTCAGGGCAGGTGAACACTGAAGCTTTCTTT; CDR3aa: CASGQVNTEAFF
v_gene: TRBV6-5; j_gene: TRBJ2-7; len: 14; abundance: -; d_gene: -; CDR3nt: TGTGCCAGCAGTCCCGTCGGGGGCAGGTACGAGCAGTACTTC; CDR3aa: CASSPVGGRYEQYF
v_gene: TRBV6-1; j_gene: TRBJ1-1; len: 15; abundance: once; d_gene: -; CDR3nt: TGTGCCAGCAGTGAAATAGCAGGGTCTTTCGCTGAAGCTTTCTTT; CDR3aa: CASSEIAGSFAEAFF
v_gene: TRBV20-1; j_gene: TRBJ1-1; len: 10; abundance: -; d_gene: -; CDR3nt: TGCAGTGCCCTCATTCATAGAGCTTTCTTT; CDR3aa: CSALIHRAFF
v_gene: TRBV29-1; j_gene: TRBJ2-7; len: 13; abundance: -; d_gene: TRBD2; CDR3nt: TGCAGCGGGCGACTAGCGGAGGCAACCGAGCAGTACTTC; CDR3aa: CSGRLAEATEQYF
v_gene: TRBV15; j_gene: TRBJ1-3; len: 16; abundance: -; d_gene: -; CDR3nt: TGTGCCACCAGCAGGGCCGACCCCTCGTGGGGAAACACCATATATTTT; CDR3aa: CATSRADPSWGNTIYF
v_gene: TRBV6-5; j_gene: TRBJ2-1; len: 11; abundance: once; d_gene: -; CDR3nt: TGTGCCAGCTCATCACTCAATGAGCAGTTCTTC; CDR3aa: CASSSLNEQFF
v_gene: TRBV19; j_gene: TRBJ1-3; len: 15; abundance: -; d_gene: -; CDR3nt: TGTGCCAGTAGTATTGGGGGAAGCTCTGGAAACACCATATATTTT; CDR3aa: CASSIGGSSGNTIYF
v_gene: TRBV30; j_gene: TRBJ1-2; len: 15; abundance: once; d_gene: TRBD1; CDR3nt: TGTGCCTGGAGTGATTACAGGGGGAATAACTATGGCTACACCTTC; CDR3aa: CAWSDYRGNNYGYTF
v_gene: TRBV23-1; j_gene: TRBJ2-4; len: 13; abundance: -; d_gene: -; CDR3nt: TGCGCCAGCAGTCATCCCCGGGGAAACATTCAGTACTTC; CDR3aa: CASSHPRGNIQYF
v_gene: TRBV28; j_gene: TRBJ2-3; len: 15; abundance: once; d_gene: TRBD2; CDR3nt: TGTGCCAGCAACGATTGGGGGGGGATCACAGATACGCAGTATTTT; CDR3aa: CASNDWGGITDTQYF
v_gene: TRBV10-3; j_gene: TRBJ1-2; len: 13; abundance: -; d_gene: -; CDR3nt: TGTGCCATCAGTGATCTGGCGGGCTATGGCTACACCTTC; CDR3aa: CAISDLAGYGYTF
v_gene: TRBV21-1; j_gene: TRBJ2-3; len: 16; abundance: -; d_gene: -; CDR3nt: TGTGCCAGCAGCAAAGAGGTAACTGGGAGCACAGATACGCAGTATTTT; CDR3aa: CASSKEVTGSTDTQYF
v_gene: TRBV5-5; j_gene: TRBJ1-1; len: 18; abundance: -; d_gene: TRBD1; CDR3nt: TGTGCCAGCAGCTTTGGGGGACAGGGGACACTATCGAACACTGAAGCTTTCTTT; CDR3aa: CASSFGGQGTLSNTEAFF
v_gene: TRBV11-1; j_gene: TRBJ2-3; len: 15; abundance: once; d_gene: TRBD2; CDR3nt: TGTGCCAGCAGCAGAGGACTAGCGGGCACAGATACGCAGTATTTT; CDR3aa: CASSRGLAGTDTQYF
v_gene: TRBV7-2; j_gene: TRBJ1-2; len: 13; abundance: -; d_gene: -; CDR3nt: TGTGCCAGCAGCTTAATGCTGAGGGGGGGCTACACCTTC; CDR3aa: CASSLMLRGGYTF
v_gene: TRBV4-2; j_gene: TRBJ2-5; len: 12; abundance: -; d_gene: -; CDR3nt: TGTGCCAGCAGCCAAGACGAGGAGACCCAGTACTTC; CDR3aa: CASSQDEETQYF
v_gene: TRBV11-2; j_gene: TRBJ2-1; len: 16; abundance: -; d_gene: TRBD2; CDR3nt: TGTGCCAGCAGCTCCCTAGCGGGACGCTCCTACAATGAGCAGTTCTTC; CDR3aa: CASSSLAGRSYNEQFF
v_gene: TRBV25-1; j_gene: TRBJ1-2; len: 13; abundance: -; d_gene: -; CDR3nt: TGTGCCAGCAGTGATCCCGGGGAGACTGGCTACACCTTC; CDR3aa: CASSDPGETGYTF
v_gene: TRBV5-5; j_gene: TRBJ2-7; len: 14; abundance: -; d_gene: -; CDR3nt: TGTGCCAGCAGCTTGGTGAGGGGAATCTACGAGCAGTACTTC; CDR3aa: CASSLVRGIYEQYF
v_gene: TRBV10-3; j_gene: TRBJ2-5; len: 15; abundance: -; d_gene: -; CDR3nt: TGTGCCATCAGTGAGCCGGACTGGTATGAAGAGACCCAGTACTTC; CDR3aa: CAISEPDWYEETQYF
v_gene: TRBV7-9; j_gene: TRBJ2-1; len: 16; abundance: once; d_gene: -; CDR3nt: TGTGCCAGCAGCTTAGCGGTCAACCCCTCCTACAATGAGCAGTTCTTC; CDR3aa: CASSLAVNPSYNEQFF
v_gene: TRBV18; j_gene: TRBJ2-5; len: 16; abundance: -; d_gene: TRBD1; CDR3nt: TGTGCCAGCTCACCAAAGGCAGGGGGCATGGGAGAGACCCAGTACTTC; CDR3aa: CASSPKAGGMGETQYF
v_gene: TRBV9; j_gene: TRBJ2-2; len: 14; abundance: once; d_gene: -; CDR3nt: TGTGCCAGCAGCGGGGATATTAGGGCCGGGGAGCTGTTTTTT; CDR3aa: CASSGDIRAGELFF
v_gene: TRBV5-1; j_gene: TRBJ2-1; len: 14; abundance: -; d_gene: -; CDR3nt: TGCGCCAGCAGCTCCGGAGGTCCCGGCAATGAGCAGTTCTTC; CDR3aa: CASSSGGPGNEQFF
v_gene: TRBV5-6; j_gene: TRBJ2-1; len: 11; abundance: -; d_gene: -; CDR3nt: TGTGCCAGCAGCTCTTACAATGAGCAGTTCTTC; CDR3aa: CASSSYNEQFF